Ten or more counts support the clone carrying this T cell receptor (beta chain). This record comes from a study of T-cell reconstitution after alpha-beta-depleted transplantation in children. Unique molecular identifiers featured in how the TCRbeta library was prepared. TCRdb redid the calling of the PCR reads with MiXCR, one entry per CDR3 protein. The sample lists more than 85,000 distinct CDR3 sequences, 10% occurring once. This CDR3 spans 15 amino acids. With 6 bases removed from V and 6 bases from J, the gap between germline ends came to 20 bases. Per germline, CDR1 DFQATT and CDR2 SNEGSKA (reference sequence).

The TCR comes from a human donor who donated a stem cell graft to a child with acute lymphoblastic leukemia. The sample here was PBMCs from the stem cell graft donor, taken from the stem cell graft. The gene calls are TRBV20-1 and TRBJ1-4; the D is unclear. CDR3: CSAELAGRRDEKLFF. The CDR3 DNA reads TGCAGTGCCGAGCTGGCTGGGAGAAGGGATGAAAAACTGTTTTTT.